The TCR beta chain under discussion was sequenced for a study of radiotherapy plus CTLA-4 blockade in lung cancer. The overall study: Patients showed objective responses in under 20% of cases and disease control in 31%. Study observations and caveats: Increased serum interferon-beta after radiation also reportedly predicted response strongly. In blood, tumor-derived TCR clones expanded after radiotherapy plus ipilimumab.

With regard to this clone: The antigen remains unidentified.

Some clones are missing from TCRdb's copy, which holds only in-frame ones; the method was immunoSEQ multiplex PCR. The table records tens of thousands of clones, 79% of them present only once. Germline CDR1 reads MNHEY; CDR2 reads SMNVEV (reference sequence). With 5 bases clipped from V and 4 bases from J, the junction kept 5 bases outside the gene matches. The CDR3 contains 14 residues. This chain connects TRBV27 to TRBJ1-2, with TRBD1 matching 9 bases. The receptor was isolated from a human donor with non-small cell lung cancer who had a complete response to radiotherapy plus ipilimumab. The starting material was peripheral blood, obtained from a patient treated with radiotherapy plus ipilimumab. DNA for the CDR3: TGTGCCAGCAGTGGGACAGGGAAGGGCTATGGCTACACCTTC. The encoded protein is CASSGTGKGYGYTF.